The rows below give T cell receptor beta chains drawn from one sample of a study of blood T cell repertoires in COVID-19. The repertoire was sequenced with immunoSEQ multiplex PCR; TCRdb's copy has only in-frame clones and lacks some. The sample contains over 65,000 clones, 81% of which appear only once. Material: peripheral blood. Every receptor here comes from a human donor in a cohort sampled during active COVID-19. Both conserved end residues are part of each CDR3. A D gene is named only where the DNA matches it firmly. Size is stated for part of the rows, as once, few or many counts, or as a class when the clone is expanded.

TRBJ1-3 | TRBV14 | NA | NA | TGTGCCAGCAGCCACGTAGGACAGTTTCCTGGAAACACCATATATTTT | CASSHVGQFPGNTIYF
TRBJ2-2 | TRBV27 | NA | NA | TGTGCCAGCAGGTCCCCAACCGCGGGTGGGAACACCGGGGAGCTGTTTTTT | CASRSPTAGGNTGELFF
TRBJ1-5 | TRBV19 | TRBD1 | NA | TGTGCCAGTAGTATGGGGTCGACAGGGAGCCAGCCCCAGCATTTT | CASSMGSTGSQPQHF
TRBJ1-1 | TRBV4-2 | TRBD1 | NA | TGTGCCAGCAGCCCCCCTCTGGACAGGGGCACTGAAGCTTTCTTT | CASSPPLDRGTEAFF
TRBJ1-4 | TRBV6-1 | NA | NA | TGTGCCAGCAAAGAGGGGAGGGGACCTAATGAAAAACTGTTTTTT | CASKEGRGPNEKLFF
TRBJ2-5 | TRBV5-1 | NA | NA | TGCGCCAGCACTAACCCGAGTGGCGGAGAGACCCAGTACTTC | CASTNPSGGETQYF
TRBJ1-4 | TRBV7-8 | NA | NA | TGTGCCAGCAGCTTAGCCAGGGGAGGGGAAAAACTGTTTTTT | CASSLARGGEKLFF
TRBJ2-1 | TRBV11-3 | TRBD2 | NA | TGTGCCAGCAGCTTAGGCGGGAGGGGCGGTGAGCAGTTCTTC | CASSLGGRGGEQFF
TRBJ2-7 | TRBV3-1/TRBV3-2 | NA | NA | TGTGCCAGCAGCTCCCTTCAGGGCACCTACGAGCAGTACTTC | CASSSLQGTYEQYF
TRBJ2-7 | TRBV6-4 | NA | NA | TGTGCCAGCCTCGACAGCGGGGGACAGCCCTTC | CASLDSGGQPF
TRBJ2-3 | TRBV12-2 | NA | NA | TGTGCAAGTCGCTTAGCGCGGGGTAGGTCGGGTGTGCATCGGCCAGATACGCAGTATTTT | CASRLARGRSGVHRPDTQYF
TRBJ2-3 | TRBV14 | TRBD2 | NA | TGTGCCAGCAGGGGACTAGCCCCATCAGATACGCAGTATTTT | CASRGLAPSDTQYF
TRBJ1-5 | TRBV12-3/TRBV12-4 | NA | few | TGTGCCAGCAGTTACGGTAGCAATCAGCCCCAGCATTTT | CASSYGSNQPQHF
TRBJ2-1 | TRBV5-4 | TRBD2 | NA | TGTGCCAGCAGCTTGTTCACCGGACTAGCGGGAGGGAATGAGCAGTTCTTC | CASSLFTGLAGGNEQFF
TRBJ2-6 | TRBV30 | NA | NA | TGTGCCTGGAAGGCAAGTTTAGGGGCGCGGTCTGGGGCCAACGTCCTGACTTTC | CAWKASLGARSGANVLTF
TRBJ2-7 | TRBV28 | TRBD1 | few | TGTGCCAGCGCCGACAGGGCGATCTTCTACGAGCAGTACTTC | CASADRAIFYEQYF
TRBJ2-2 | TRBV5-1 | NA | NA | TGCGCCAGCAGCTCGGGGGACGGGAGACTCACCGGGGAGCTGTTTTTT | CASSSGDGRLTGELFF
TRBJ2-5 | TRBV3-1/TRBV3-2 | TRBD1 | NA | TGTGCCAGCAGCCAAGGACAGGGAATCCACCAAGAGACCCAGTACTTC | CASSQGQGIHQETQYF
TRBJ2-5 | TRBV28 | NA | NA | TGTGCCAGCAGTTGGGGGGTAGAGACCCAGTACTTC | CASSWGVETQYF
TRBJ2-2 | TRBV9 | TRBD1 | NA | TGTGCCAGCAGTCCAACAGGGGGTAACACCGGGGAGCTGTTTTTT | CASSPTGGNTGELFF
TRBJ2-7 | TRBV7-2 | TRBD1 | NA | TGTGCCAGCAGCTTAGGCGGGACAGGGTCCTACGAGCAGTACTTC | CASSLGGTGSYEQYF
TRBJ2-1 | TRBV21-1 | NA | NA | TGTGCCAGCAGACAGGGACTAGCGGGAGGGCCGGGAGCCTACAATGAGCAGTTCTTC | CASRQGLAGGPGAYNEQFF
TRBJ2-1 | TRBV29-1 | NA | NA | TGCAGCGTTGAAGGACAGATAAACTACAATGAGCAGTTCTTC | CSVEGQINYNEQFF
TRBJ1-5 | TRBV27 | NA | once | TGTGCCAGCAGTTTGCACAGGGACCAGCCCCAGCATTTT | CASSLHRDQPQHF
TRBJ2-1 | TRBV3-1/TRBV3-2 | NA | NA | TGTGCCAGCAGCCAAGATTTGGCGGTCCCCTACAATGAGCAGTTCTTC | CASSQDLAVPYNEQFF
TRBJ2-3 | TRBV6-2/TRBV6-3 | TRBD2 | NA | TGTGCCAGCAGTCCGCCCTTTGGACTAGTTGGGGGAGATACGCAGTATTTT | CASSPPFGLVGGDTQYF
TRBJ2-5 | TRBV5-6 | TRBD2 | NA | TGTGCCAGCAGCTCCAGGACTAGCGGGAGGGCCAAAGAGACCCAGTACTTC | CASSSRTSGRAKETQYF
TRBJ2-3 | TRBV5-6 | TRBD2 | NA | TGTGCCAGCAGTTGGACTAGCGGGACCTCTCGCGTCACAGATACGCAGTATTTT | CASSWTSGTSRVTDTQYF
TRBJ1-4 | TRBV2 | NA | NA | TGTGCCAGCAGCCAACAGGGCAGTAGGGAAAAACTGTTTTTT | CASSQQGSREKLFF
TRBJ1-1 | TRBV7-2 | NA | NA | TGTGCCAGCAGCTTAGCTGGCCTGAACACTGAAGCTTTCTTT | CASSLAGLNTEAFF
TRBJ2-1 | TRBV9 | TRBD1 | NA | TGTGCCAGCAGCGGGGGACAGGTTCAGTTCTTC | CASSGGQVQFF
TRBJ2-5 | TRBV7-9 | TRBD1 | NA | TGTGCCAGCAGCACGGGACAGCAAGAGACCCAGTACTTC | CASSTGQQETQYF
TRBJ1-2 | TRBV7-2 | NA | once | TGTGCCAGCAGCGTCACTACAGGGAGCTATGGCTACACCTTC | CASSVTTGSYGYTF
TRBJ2-2 | TRBV7-3 | NA | NA | TGTGCCAGCGGAAACGGCTGGGAGTCCGGGGAGCTGTTTTTT | CASGNGWESGELFF
TRBJ1-1 | TRBV21-1 | NA | NA | TGTGCCAGCCCCCGAAGGGCCGGAGGCACTGAAGCTTTCTTT | CASPRRAGGTEAFF
TRBJ2-3 | TRBV3-1/TRBV3-2 | NA | once | TGTGCCAGCAGCCCTCATTTGACTCCGTTTGGCCCAGATACGCAGTATTTT | CASSPHLTPFGPDTQYF